The 23 T cell receptor beta chains below come from one sample, sequenced in a study of OX40 agonist ivuxolimab in advanced cancers. Sequencing used immunoSEQ multiplex PCR; TCRdb keeps in-frame clones, though not all of them. The data contain 34,000 or so clones, approximately 87% of them singletons. The sequencing here drew on CD4+ or CD8+ T cells sorted from blood, taken in a trial of the OX40 agonist ivuxolimab. These receptors were obtained from an adult with an advanced solid tumor such as melanoma, head and neck, liver or kidney cancer.

The rearrangement joins TRBV9 to TRBJ1-5, with 9 positions matching TRBD1. The germline CDR1 and CDR2 sequences are SGDLS and YYNGEE. Trimming removed 0 bases from V and 1 base from J; junction bases left unmatched: 5. CDR3 length equals 17 residues. The CDR3 DNA is TGTGCCAGCAGCGTAGATCCAGGGACAGGGAGCAATCAGCCCCAGCATTTT. This encodes CASSVDPGTGSNQPQHF.

The chain combines TRBV7-3 with TRBJ1-2; no clear D gene. Germline CDR1 SGHTA, CDR2 FQGTGA. V gave up 3 bases and J gave up 8 bases, with 19 bases separating them. The CDR3 loop spans 15 amino acids. CDR3: CASSFGPSPGGGYTF. CDR3 DNA: TGTGCCAGCAGCTTTGGCCCTAGCCCGGGTGGAGGCTACACCTTC. Drawing the rest from reference TRBV7-3 and TRBJ1-2, the complete variable domain is GAGVSQTPSNKVTEKGKYVELRCDPISGHTALYWYRQSLGQGPEFLIYFQGTGAADDSGLPNDRFFAVRPEGSVSTLKIQRTERGDSAVYLCASSFGPSPGGGYTFGSGTRLTVV.

V gene TRBV19 combines with J gene TRBJ2-3; 11 bases map to TRBD2. The CDR3 length is 15 residues. CDR1 and CDR2 from the germline V gene are LNHDA and SQIVND (reference sequence). V lost 6 bases to trimming and J lost 9 bases; unmatched junction nucleotides: 11. CDR3 region: CASSPSGGTSHTQYF. Here the CDR3 DNA reads TGTGCCAGTAGCCCTAGCGGGGGGACCTCTCACACGCAGTATTTT.

V gene TRBV5-4 combines with J gene TRBJ2-5; 9 bases align to TRBD1. Germline V gene lookup returns CDR1 SGHNT and CDR2 YYREEE (reference sequence). The CDR3 is 15 amino acids. V lost 7 bases and J lost 1; bases outside the gene matches: 8. The DNA for the CDR3 is TGTGCCAGCTTTTACAGGGGGCGGTCCCAAGAGACCCAGTACTTC. Translated, it gives CASFYRGRSQETQYF.

The chain recombines TRBV7-9 with TRBJ1-5, with D possibly being TRBD1 (6 bases). Germline values: CDR1 SEHNR, CDR2 FQNEAQ (reference sequence). Trimming cost V 3 bases and J 8 bases, with 14 bases left between them. This CDR3 spans 14 amino acids. The CDR3 reads CASSLAGGGEPQHF. Written as DNA, the CDR3 is TGTGCCAGCAGCTTGGCGGGGGGCGGGGAGCCCCAGCATTTT.

DNA of the CDR3: TGTGCCAGCAGTTACTCGGGCCTAGATACGCAGTATTTT. It specifies CASSYSGLDTQYF. The chain joins TRBV6-6 to TRBJ2-3; D gene unclear. This CDR3 has 13 residues. V lost 0 bases to trimming and J lost 5 bases, with 6 bases between them. Per the germline V gene, CDR1 is MNHNY and CDR2 is SVGAGI (reference sequence).

The chain carries TRBV2 and TRBJ2-7; 7 nucleotides align to TRBD1. The CDR3 loop spans 13 amino acids. V trimming: 7 bases; J trimming: 4 bases; junction bases outside the gene matches: 7. CDR1 and CDR2 from the germline V gene are SNHLY and FYNNEI. The CDR3 here is CASMGDRSYEQYF. CDR3 DNA sequence: TGTGCCAGCATGGGGGACAGATCTTACGAGCAGTACTTC.

The chain has TRBV19 and TRBJ2-1; no clear D. In germline, CDR1 is LNHDA, CDR2 SQIVND (reference sequence). V was trimmed by 5 bases and J by 4 bases, leaving 15 bases between them. This CDR3 has 15 residues. CDR3 bases: TGTGCCAGTAGTTCCAACCCGGTAGCATACAATGAGCAGTTCTTC. Translating it yields CASSSNPVAYNEQFF.

By sample fraction, this clone is medium-sized. This rearrangement joins TRBV18 to TRBJ1-3; no definite D call. The CDR3 runs 15 residues. Germline CDR1 and CDR2: KGHSH and LQKENI. V shed 2 bases and J shed 0 bases, with 8 bases lying between them. The CDR3 coding sequence is TGTGCCAGCTCACCAGGCCGAAGCTCTGGAAACACCATATATTTT. Amino acid sequence: CASSPGRSSGNTIYF.

This clone was recorded only once. This rearrangement joins TRBV7-2 to TRBJ2-3; 7 positions match TRBD2. V dropped 7 bases and J dropped 8; count of bases not matched to a gene: 6. CDR1 SGHTA and CDR2 FQGNSA come from the germline V gene. The CDR3 is made up of 12 amino acids. CDR3 in DNA: TGTGCCAGCATCCTACTAGCGCCTACGCAGTATTTT. This sequence encodes CASILLAPTQYF.

The rearrangement uses TRBV6-6 and TRBJ2-1; 7 bases line up with TRBD1. The CDR3 totals 15 residues. Germline CDR1 and CDR2: MNHNY and SVGAGI (reference sequence). J lost 1 base, V lost 6 bases, and 6 bases had no gene match. The CDR3 DNA reads as TGTGCCAGCAGCCTCCGGGACAGTTCCTACAATGAGCAGTTCTTC. Its protein product is CASSLRDSSYNEQFF.

The V gene is TRBV28, the J gene TRBJ2-2, with 8 bases aligning to TRBD2. The germline gives CDR1 MDHEN, CDR2 SYDVKM. The V segment lost 3 bases and the J segment 5 bases; nucleotides outside the gene matches: 5. The CDR3 has 15 amino acids. The CDR3 loop is CASSFASGLTGELFF. In DNA form, the CDR3 reads TGTGCCAGCAGTTTTGCTAGCGGGTTAACCGGGGAGCTGTTTTTT.

The gene calls are TRBV7-9 and TRBJ1-2; D gene uncertain. The germline CDR1 and CDR2 sequences are SEHNR and FQNEAQ (reference sequence). The CDR3 has 14 amino acids. Trimming took 2 bases from V and 7 from J, leaving 14 bases between them. CDR3: CASSLFRVDGGYTF. The CDR3 DNA reads TGTGCCAGCAGCTTATTTCGGGTAGACGGTGGCTACACCTTC.

This rearrangement joins TRBV29-1 to TRBJ2-7, with D maybe TRBD2 (6 bases). Trimming cost V 5 bases and J 0 bases, with 11 bases left between them. Germline CDR1 SQVTM, CDR2 ANQGSEA. CDR3 length: 13 residues. The CDR3 DNA follows: TGCAGCGTTCAGGAGGGCCGCTCCTACGAGCAGTACTTC. The encoded protein is CSVQEGRSYEQYF.

J is TRBJ1-2 and V is TRBV7-9, with a possible D match to TRBD1 (5 bases). Trimming shortened V by 5 bases and J by 8 bases, and 21 bases separated the two germline ends. The CDR3 covers 15 residues. From germline, CDR1 is SEHNR and CDR2 FQNEAQ (reference sequence). The CDR3 reads CASSPVDRDYYGYTF. In DNA form, the CDR3 reads TGTGCCAGCAGCCCGGTCGACCGGGACTATTACGGCTACACCTTC.

The rearrangement joins TRBV2 to TRBJ2-6; D may be TRBD1 (5 bases). Germline CDR1 SNHLY, CDR2 FYNNEI. There are 15 residues in the CDR3. The ends were cut back, 1 base at V and 2 bases at J, with 6 bases in the middle. CDR3 loop: CASSEGRAGANVLTF. The CDR3 nucleotides read TGTGCCAGCAGTGAAGGCAGGGCTGGGGCCAACGTCCTGACTTTC.

The J gene is TRBJ2-7, the V gene TRBV7-9; D remains ambiguous. The CDR3 sequence is 12 residues long. V gave up 7 bases and J gave up 4 bases, with 11 bases separating them. Germline values: CDR1 SEHNR, CDR2 FQNEAQ (reference sequence). CDR3 nucleotide sequence: TGTGCCAGCATAGTGGGAAATTACGAGCAGTACTTC. Amino acid sequence: CASIVGNYEQYF.

J is TRBJ2-7 and V is TRBV5-6, with TRBD2 as a possible D gene (6 bases). Trimming left V 9 bases short and J 3 bases short, with 22 bases between. Germline CDR1 SGHDT, CDR2 YYEEEE. The length of the CDR3 is 15 residues. The DNA of the CDR3 is TGTGCCACCCAACTTCGAGTGGGACTGAGCTACGAGCAGTACTTC. This sequence encodes CATQLRVGLSYEQYF.

The chain joins TRBV28 to TRBJ1-3; perhaps TRBD1 as D (5 bases). Germline V lookup: CDR1 MDHEN, CDR2 SYDVKM. This CDR3 is built from 16 residues. The V end was cut by 3 bases, the J end by 3 bases, with 15 bases between. In nucleotides, the CDR3 is TGTGCCAGCAGTTTTAGCAGGGAACGAGGTGGAAACACCATATATTTT. Translating it yields CASSFSRERGGNTIYF.

This clone has just a few counts. The rearrangement uses TRBV4-2 and TRBJ1-5, with 7 bases identical to TRBD1. The trim removed 4 bases at V and 1 base at J, leaving 7 bases unmatched. CDR3 length: 16 amino acids. Germline CDR1 reads LGHNA; CDR2 reads YNFKEQ. The CDR3 region has the DNA TGTGCCAGCAGCCGCTCCGGGACAGACAGCAATCAGCCCCAGCATTTT. Amino acid sequence: CASSRSGTDSNQPQHF.

This chain joins TRBV27 and TRBJ1-1; no firm D call. V lost 4 bases and J 3 bases, leaving 6 bases between the germline ends. This CDR3 comprises 12 residues. Germline CDR1 is MNHEY and CDR2 is SMNVEV (reference sequence). The CDR3 loop reads CASSWQYTEAFF. The CDR3, as DNA: TGTGCCAGCAGTTGGCAGTACACTGAAGCTTTCTTT.

The rearrangement links TRBV28 to TRBJ2-5; D is unresolved. The germline V gene has CDR1 MDHEN and CDR2 SYDVKM. V was pared by 6 bases and J by 0 bases, with 14 bases between. CDR3 size: 15 residues. CDR3: CASSLRRMYQETQYF. The CDR3, as DNA: TGTGCCAGCAGCCTCCGACGGATGTACCAAGAGACCCAGTACTTC.

A few counts support this clone. This chain connects TRBV19 to TRBJ1-1, with D uncertain. V dropped 3 bases and J dropped 4 bases, with 9 bases sitting between them. The V gene's germline CDR1 is LNHDA and CDR2 SQIVND (reference sequence). The CDR3 totals 13 residues. Written as DNA, the CDR3 is TGTGCCAGTAGTATTGGTCGCGCCACTGAAGCTTTCTTT. This translates into CASSIGRATEAFF.